The 22 T cell receptor beta chains below all came from one sample that was sequenced in a study of blood T cell repertoires in COVID-19. The protocol was immunoSEQ multiplex PCR, while the TCRdb copy is restricted to in-frame clones and leaves out a portion. This sample has over 200,000 clones; 83% occur once, and the top ten carry 2% to 3%. Sequencing input: peripheral blood. These receptors all come from a woman aged 40 to 50 with active or convalescent COVID-19.

This chain links TRBV4-2 with TRBJ2-1; TRBD2 agrees at 8 bases. The junction had 13 bases not matched to a gene; V was cut back by 1 base and J by 8 bases. The CDR3 covers 17 residues. Germline V gives CDR1 LGHNA, CDR2 YNFKEQ. The DNA for the CDR3 is TGTGCCAGCAGCCAAGGATCCCATAGCGGGAAGCGCGATGAGCAGTTCTTC. It specifies CASSQGSHSGKRDEQFF.

The V call is TRBV12-5, the J call TRBJ1-1; D is perhaps TRBD1 (5 bases). Looked up from germline, CDR1 is LGHNT and CDR2 is FRNRAP. The V and J ends lost 2 bases and 0 bases respectively, with 13 bases between them. This CDR3 spans 16 amino acids. The CDR3, as DNA: TGTGCTAGTGGTTTGTTCGACAGTTTCGTGAACACTGAAGCTTTCTTT. This sequence encodes CASGLFDSFVNTEAFF.

The chain uses TRBV24-1 and TRBJ2-1; 10 nucleotides line up with TRBD1. From germline, CDR1 is KGHDR and CDR2 SFDVKD. The trim removed 0 bases at V and 6 bases at J, leaving 1 base unmatched. There are 15 residues in the CDR3. The CDR3 reads CATSDLRDRGNEQFF. The CDR3 DNA reads as TGTGCCACCAGTGATTTGCGGGACAGGGGCAATGAGCAGTTCTTC.

This clone occurred a few times. The chain combines TRBV5-5 with TRBJ1-6; the D is unclear. Trimming shortened V by 5 bases and J by 6 bases, and 18 bases separated the two germline ends. The CDR3 totals 16 residues. Germline V gene data show CDR1 as SGHKS and CDR2 as YYEKEE (reference sequence). CDR3 DNA: TGTGCCAGCAGTTTGACGTTAGGGAGCTCTAATTCACCCCTCCACTTT. It translates to CASSLTLGSSNSPLHF.

The table lists this clone with a count of one. The chain combines TRBV7-2 with TRBJ2-1, with TRBD2 matching over 9 bases. The CDR3 totals 16 residues. The J segment lost 7 bases and the V segment lost 1 base, leaving 8 bases of the junction unmatched. Germline V gives CDR1 SGHTA, CDR2 FQGNSA. For the CDR3, the DNA is TGTGCCAGCAGCTTAGAGGGACTAGCCGGGATGAATGAGCAGTTCTTC. This codes for CASSLEGLAGMNEQFF.

This clone was counted a few times. This rearrangement joins TRBV4-2 to TRBJ1-5; D unclear. Trimming took off 1 base at V and 6 bases at J, with 13 bases between the two ends. This CDR3 contains 15 residues. Per the germline V gene, CDR1 is LGHNA and CDR2 is YNFKEQ. CDR3 DNA: TGTGCCAGCAGCCAAGGGTCGGAGGTGGGTCAGCCCCAGCATTTT. Encoded protein: CASSQGSEVGQPQHF.

This chain joins TRBV6-6 and TRBJ2-7; D is possibly TRBD2 (7 bases). The CDR3 contains 14 residues. The V gene lost 2 bases and the J gene lost 4 bases, with 12 bases spanning the gap. In germline, CDR1 is MNHNY, CDR2 SVGAGI (reference sequence). For the CDR3, the DNA is TGTGCCAGCAGTTACGGCCGGGGGGCGTACGAGCAGTACTTC. This codes for CASSYGRGAYEQYF.

This clone was seen only once. J is TRBJ1-3 and V is TRBV18, with TRBD1 matching 7 bases. Germline V CDR1 and CDR2: KGHSH, LQKENI. J was trimmed by 0 bases and V by 1 base; bases with no gene match: 6. CDR3 size: 17 residues. CDR3 sequence reads: CASSPLSTGNSGNTIYF. For the CDR3, the DNA is TGTGCCAGCTCACCACTCTCGACAGGGAACTCTGGAAACACCATATATTTT.

The rearrangement joins TRBV4-2 to TRBJ1-5, with D perhaps matching TRBD1 (6 bases). The length of the CDR3 is 14 residues. V was trimmed by 1 base and J by 4 bases, leaving 8 bases between them. CDR1 and CDR2 (germline): LGHNA, YNFKEQ. The CDR3 reads CASSQGTANQPQHF. DNA of the CDR3: TGTGCCAGCAGCCAAGGGACAGCTAATCAGCCCCAGCATTTT.

The rearrangement joins TRBV7-2 to TRBJ2-7; 8 bases align to TRBD1. CDR1 is SGHTA, CDR2 FQGNSA, per germline. The CDR3 spans 16 residues. Trimming at V came to 3 bases and at J to 0 bases, leaving 7 bases not matched to a gene. In DNA, the CDR3 is TGTGCCAGCAGCTTGGGGGGACAGGCCCTCTCCTACGAGCAGTACTTC. Its protein is CASSLGGQALSYEQYF.

The chain carries TRBV4-2 and TRBJ2-1; 11 bases are a match to TRBD1. V trimming: 0 bases; J trimming: 9 bases; junction bases outside the gene matches: 10. CDR1 LGHNA and CDR2 YNFKEQ come from the germline V gene. The CDR3 is 17 amino acids. CDR3 amino acids: CASSQEVWTGGYSEQFF. The CDR3, as DNA: TGTGCCAGCAGCCAAGAAGTGTGGACAGGGGGCTATAGTGAGCAGTTCTTC.

J is TRBJ2-2 and V is TRBV19, with 11 bases identical to TRBD1. The CDR3 has 14 amino acids. CDR1 is LNHDA and CDR2 is SQIVND in the germline V gene (reference sequence). With V trimmed by 8 bases and J by 7 bases, 6 bases remained unmatched. The CDR3 loop reads CASRGQGAVGELFF. The CDR3 nucleotides read TGTGCCAGTCGAGGACAGGGGGCAGTCGGGGAGCTGTTTTTT.

The chain has TRBV3-1 (or the pseudogene TRBV3-2) and TRBJ1-2; no firm D call. This CDR3 is 11 amino acids long. The germline gives CDR1 LGHDT, CDR2 YNNKEL (reference sequence). The V end was cut by 2 bases, the J end by 8 bases, with 6 bases between. The CDR3 is CASSQSLGYTF. The CDR3 coding sequence is TGTGCCAGCAGCCAATCCCTCGGCTACACCTTC.

The J gene is TRBJ1-2, the V gene TRBV2; D is undetermined. V was cut by 7 bases and J by 6 bases, with 12 bases left in between. CDR3 length: 12 amino acids. CDR1 is SNHLY and CDR2 is FYNNEI in the germline V gene. CDR3 loop: CASNSFLNGYTF. The CDR3 DNA reads as TGTGCCAGCAATTCCTTCTTAAATGGCTACACCTTC.

The genes are TRBV19 and TRBJ1-1, with D possibly matching TRBD1 (5 bases). Between the trimmed V and J ends, which lost 5 bases and 1 base, there was a span of 26 bases. This CDR3 spans 19 amino acids. CDR1 and CDR2 (germline): LNHDA, SQIVND (reference sequence). The CDR3 protein is CASSRGIWEAGNTNTEAFF. The CDR3 nucleotides are TGTGCCAGTAGTCGTGGGATTTGGGAGGCAGGGAACACGAACACTGAAGCTTTCTTT.

This clone has a handful of counts. The genes are TRBV7-9 and TRBJ1-5, with 12 bases identical to TRBD1. V was clipped by 5 bases and J by 6 bases; unmatched bases: 5. In germline, CDR1 is SEHNR, CDR2 FQNEAQ (reference sequence). This CDR3 is built from 15 residues. The CDR3 sequence is CASSPGQGAFQPQHF. In DNA, the CDR3 is TGTGCCAGCAGCCCGGGACAGGGGGCGTTTCAGCCCCAGCATTTT.

V is TRBV30 and J is TRBJ1-2; the D gene is possibly TRBD1 (6 bases). Germline V gene lookup returns CDR1 GTSNPN and CDR2 SVGIG (reference sequence). The CDR3 totals 14 residues. V was shortened by 4 bases and J by 4 bases, with 16 bases between the two germline ends. The CDR3 loop is CAWTGTRGGYGYTF. Written as DNA, the CDR3 is TGTGCCTGGACTGGGACAAGGGGGGGCTATGGCTACACCTTC.

This chain connects TRBV6-5 to TRBJ1-1; no clear D. Germline V gives CDR1 MNHEY, CDR2 SVGAGI. The V end lost 2 bases, the J end lost 2 bases, and 12 bases lay between the germline ends. The CDR3 spans 15 residues. DNA for the CDR3: TGTGCCAGCAGTTACGCCTCCTACAGAAACACTGAAGCTTTCTTT. It yields the protein CASSYASYRNTEAFF.

V and J are TRBV19 and TRBJ1-3; 9 bases fit TRBD1. V dropped 7 bases and J dropped 3; count of bases not matched to a gene: 7. The V gene's germline CDR1 is LNHDA and CDR2 SQIVND (reference sequence). The CDR3 runs 15 residues. CDR3 amino acids: CASNDRGSVGNTIYF. CDR3 in DNA: TGTGCCAGTAATGACAGGGGGTCAGTTGGAAACACCATATATTTT. The full variable domain, with the rest looked up from reference TRBV19 and TRBJ1-3, is DGGITQSPKYLFRKEGQNVTLSCEQNLNHDAMYWYRQDPGQGLRLIYYSQIVNDFQKGDIAEGYSVSREKKESFPLTVTSAQKNPTAFYLCASNDRGSVGNTIYFGEGSWLTVV.

Here the CDR3 DNA reads TGTGCCAGCAGCCAAGGCCCGGGGGCCGGGGAGCTGTTTTTT. It yields the protein CASSQGPGAGELFF. The V and J genes are TRBV3-1 (or the pseudogene TRBV3-2) and TRBJ2-2; a possible D gene is TRBD2 (6 bases). This CDR3 comprises 14 residues. The germline CDR1 and CDR2 sequences are LGHDT and YNNKEL (reference sequence). V gave up 1 base and J gave up 6 bases, with 9 bases separating them.

This clone was seen a few times. The J gene is TRBJ2-2, the V gene TRBV18, with a weak D call TRBD1 (5 bases). The V and J ends lost 0 bases and 0 bases respectively, with 11 bases between them. CDR3 length: 17 amino acids. Looked up from germline, CDR1 is KGHSH and CDR2 is LQKENI. DNA of the CDR3: TGTGCCAGCTCACCACCGGGCAGGGTAACGAACACCGGGGAGCTGTTTTTT. Translation: CASSPPGRVTNTGELFF.

V usage is TRBV29-1 and J usage is TRBJ2-2; maybe TRBD1 (5 bases). The CDR3 has 13 amino acids. Germline CDR1 and CDR2: SQVTM and ANQGSEA. Trimming took off 4 bases at V and 1 base at J, with 7 bases between the two ends. This CDR3 reads CSVAQGNTGELFF. CDR3 DNA: TGCAGCGTTGCCCAGGGGAACACCGGGGAGCTGTTTTTT.